Below, 18 T cell receptor beta chains from the same sample are listed, as sequenced in a study of cytomegalovirus exposure and HLA in healthy donors. TCRdb's copy holds only in-frame clones and misses some; the assay was immunoSEQ multiplex PCR. The table has 150,000 to 200,000 clones, approximately 84% seen once. The sample was PBMCs. Every receptor here comes from a man aged 25 to 40 in good health and CMV-seropositive.

The chain carries TRBV6-5 and TRBJ1-2; 8 bases fit TRBD1. CDR1 and CDR2 from the germline V gene are MNHEY and SVGAGI. This CDR3 contains 13 residues. V lost 2 bases to trimming and J lost 6 bases; unmatched junction nucleotides: 2. CDR3 residues: CASSYAQGDGYTF. The DNA of the CDR3 is TGTGCCAGCAGTTACGCACAGGGGGATGGCTACACCTTC.

This clone was detected only once. This chain connects TRBV15 to TRBJ1-2; 7 nucleotides line up with TRBD1. V lost 7 bases to trimming and J lost 4 bases; unmatched junction nucleotides: 9. CDR3 length equals 14 residues. Germline-derived CDR1 and CDR2 are LNHNV and YYDKDF (reference sequence). The CDR3 here is CATIDHRGGYGYTF. Written as DNA, the CDR3 is TGTGCCACCATCGACCACAGGGGTGGCTATGGCTACACCTTC.

The V call is TRBV28, the J call TRBJ2-7, with 9 bases aligning to TRBD1. This CDR3 comprises 14 residues. Germline-derived CDR1 and CDR2 are MDHEN and SYDVKM. The ends lost 8 bases at V and 2 bases at J; junction bases unmatched: 7. CDR3 in amino acids: CASGETGGTYEQYF. The CDR3 DNA reads TGTGCCAGCGGGGAGACAGGGGGGACCTACGAGCAGTACTTC.

The V gene is TRBV27, the J gene TRBJ2-4, with a weak D call TRBD2 (5 bases). The CDR3 runs 15 residues. Between the trimmed V and J ends, which lost 2 bases and 1 base, there was a span of 9 bases. Per the germline V gene, CDR1 is MNHEY and CDR2 is SMNVEV (reference sequence). CDR3 amino acids: CASSLGGGAKNIQYF. Here the CDR3 DNA reads TGTGCCAGCAGTTTAGGAGGAGGCGCCAAAAACATTCAGTACTTC.

The V call is TRBV6-5, the J call TRBJ2-3; D is perhaps TRBD2 (6 bases). Trimming cost V 10 bases and J 4 bases, with 18 bases left between them. Germline lookup yields CDR1 MNHEY and CDR2 SVGAGI. The CDR3 has 14 residues. The CDR3 sequence is CATGRGGVADTQYF. The CDR3 DNA reads as TGTGCCACCGGACGGGGCGGGGTCGCAGATACGCAGTATTTT.

The CDR3 DNA reads TGTGCCAGCGAAACAGGGGCCGGAAACACCATATATTTT. Protein: CASETGAGNTIYF. V and J are TRBV6-1 and TRBJ1-3; TRBD1 agrees at 7 bases. Germline V gene sequence: CDR1 MNHNS, CDR2 SASEGT. After removal of 8 bases from V and 4 bases from J, the junction contained 5 bases not matched to a gene. The CDR3 has 13 residues.

The rearrangement links TRBV19 to TRBJ2-7, with 8 positions matching TRBD1. CDR1 and CDR2 from the germline V gene are LNHDA and SQIVND (reference sequence). The CDR3 is made up of 15 amino acids. The V segment lost 3 bases and the J segment 6 bases; nucleotides outside the gene matches: 10. The CDR3 DNA reads as TGTGCCAGTAGTATCGGACCACAGGGGGAAGGCGAGCAGTACTTC. Its translation is CASSIGPQGEGEQYF. The whole variable domain, remainder taken from reference TRBV19 and TRBJ2-7, is DGGITQSPKYLFRKEGQNVTLSCEQNLNHDAMYWYRQDPGQGLRLIYYSQIVNDFQKGDIAEGYSVSREKKESFPLTVTSAQKNPTAFYLCASSIGPQGEGEQYFGPGTRLTVT.

This chain joins TRBV28 and TRBJ1-3, with D unresolved. This CDR3 comprises 17 residues. V was trimmed by 4 bases and J by 0 bases, leaving 16 bases between them. Germline V CDR1 and CDR2: MDHEN, SYDVKM. The CDR3 loop reads CASSSRGHRNSGNTIYF. CDR3 in DNA: TGTGCCAGCAGTTCAAGAGGGCACCGAAACTCTGGAAACACCATATATTTT. Filled out from reference TRBV28 and TRBJ1-3, the complete variable domain reads DVKVTQSSRYLVKRTGEKVFLECVQDMDHENMFWYRQDPGLGLRLIYFSYDVKMKEKGDIPEGYSVSREKKERFSLILESASTNQTSMYLCASSSRGHRNSGNTIYFGEGSWLTVV.

V and J are TRBV27 and TRBJ2-1, with 11 bases aligning to TRBD1. V shed 0 bases, J shed 7 bases, and the junction held 5 bases outside the gene matches. CDR3 length: 16 residues. Germline-derived CDR1 and CDR2 are MNHEY and SMNVEV (reference sequence). CDR3 in amino acids: CASSLSGTGGRNEQFF. As DNA, the CDR3 is TGTGCCAGCAGTTTATCCGGGACAGGGGGTCGGAATGAGCAGTTCTTC.

This chain links TRBV23-1 with TRBJ1-1; D is undetermined. TRBV23-1 is an ORF, and what it does is uncertain. Trimming stripped 4 bases from V and 6 bases from J, with 12 bases between. This CDR3 has 13 amino acids. CDR3 loop: CASSREPVPEAFF. CDR3 DNA sequence: TGCGCCAGCAGTCGCGAGCCGGTCCCTGAAGCTTTCTTT.

This clone was seen a handful of times. This chain uses TRBV9 with TRBJ1-2; tentatively, D is TRBD1 (5 bases). The V gene's germline CDR1 is SGDLS and CDR2 YYNGEE. Trimming took off 3 bases at V and 7 bases at J, with 7 bases between the two ends. This CDR3 spans 11 amino acids. The CDR3 DNA follows: TGTGCCAGCAGCGGGACATTTGGCTACACCTTC. The encoded protein is CASSGTFGYTF.

J is TRBJ1-4 and V is TRBV28, with 9 bases fitting TRBD1. The CDR3 contains 13 residues. In germline, CDR1 is MDHEN, CDR2 SYDVKM. J gave up 5 bases and V 11 bases, and 6 bases lay outside the gene matches. In DNA form, the CDR3 reads TGTGCCGCCAGGACAGGGGCAAATGAAAAACTGTTTTTT. This codes for CAARTGANEKLFF.

The genes are TRBV7-6 and TRBJ1-1; a possible D gene is TRBD1 (6 bases). This CDR3 region has 16 residues. Germline-derived CDR1 and CDR2 are SGHVS and FNYEAQ. V lost 9 bases and J lost 6, with 26 bases in between. CDR3 region: CASFRDTGGQHPEAFF. CDR3 DNA: TGTGCCAGTTTCCGGGACACCGGAGGTCAGCATCCTGAAGCTTTCTTT.

This chain joins TRBV6-6 and TRBJ1-3; D is unresolved. Germline CDR1 and CDR2: MNHNY and SVGAGI (reference sequence). The CDR3 length is 15 residues. Trimming shortened V by 4 bases and J by 2 bases, and 12 bases separated the two germline ends. DNA for the CDR3: TGTGCCAGCAGTTTCGCACACACTACTGGAAACACCATATATTTT. Translated, it gives CASSFAHTTGNTIYF.

The gene calls are TRBV5-1 and TRBJ1-4; TRBD1 matches at 7 bases. This CDR3 contains 15 residues. V shed 4 bases and J 4 bases; nucleotides not matched to a gene: 7. Germline V gene lookup returns CDR1 SGHRS and CDR2 YFSETQ. The DNA for the CDR3 is TGCGCCAGCAGCATCGCGACAGGGATTAATGAAAAACTGTTTTTT. Its translation: CASSIATGINEKLFF.

The V and J genes are TRBV5-1 and TRBJ2-1, with 9 bases aligning to TRBD1. The CDR3 is 16 residues long. The junction had 12 bases not matched to a gene; V was cut back by 4 bases and J by 7 bases. Germline loops: CDR1 SGHRS, CDR2 YFSETQ. The CDR3 sequence: CASSQEAQGAVNEQFF. Written as DNA, the CDR3 is TGCGCCAGCAGCCAGGAGGCACAGGGGGCGGTAAATGAGCAGTTCTTC.

This clone came up once. V and J are TRBV19 and TRBJ2-7, with a weak D call TRBD2 (6 bases). The germline gives CDR1 LNHDA, CDR2 SQIVND (reference sequence). Trimming cost V 5 bases and J 0 bases, with 14 bases left between them. This CDR3 has 15 residues. The CDR3 loop is CASSAGTSFSYEQYF. The CDR3 nucleotides are TGTGCCAGTAGTGCTGGGACTTCATTCTCCTACGAGCAGTACTTC. Using reference TRBV19 and TRBJ2-7 for the parts outside the CDR3, the full variable domain is DGGITQSPKYLFRKEGQNVTLSCEQNLNHDAMYWYRQDPGQGLRLIYYSQIVNDFQKGDIAEGYSVSREKKESFPLTVTSAQKNPTAFYLCASSAGTSFSYEQYFGPGTRLTVT.

V usage is TRBV7-9 and J usage is TRBJ1-2, with D perhaps TRBD1 (5 bases). This CDR3 is 12 amino acids long. Germline V gene data show CDR1 as SEHNR and CDR2 as FQNEAQ (reference sequence). V lost 5 bases, J lost 6 bases, and 10 bases lay in between. The CDR3 DNA reads TGTGCCAGCAGCCCCGACAGCGATGGCTACACCTTC. Translated, it gives CASSPDSDGYTF. Based on the CDR3 plus reference TRBV7-9 and TRBJ1-2, the full variable domain is DTGVSQNPRHKITKRGQNVTFRCDPISEHNRLYWYRQTLGQGPEFLTYFQNEAQLEKSRLLSDRFSAERPKGSFSTLEIQRTEQGDSAMYLCASSPDSDGYTFGSGTRLTVV.